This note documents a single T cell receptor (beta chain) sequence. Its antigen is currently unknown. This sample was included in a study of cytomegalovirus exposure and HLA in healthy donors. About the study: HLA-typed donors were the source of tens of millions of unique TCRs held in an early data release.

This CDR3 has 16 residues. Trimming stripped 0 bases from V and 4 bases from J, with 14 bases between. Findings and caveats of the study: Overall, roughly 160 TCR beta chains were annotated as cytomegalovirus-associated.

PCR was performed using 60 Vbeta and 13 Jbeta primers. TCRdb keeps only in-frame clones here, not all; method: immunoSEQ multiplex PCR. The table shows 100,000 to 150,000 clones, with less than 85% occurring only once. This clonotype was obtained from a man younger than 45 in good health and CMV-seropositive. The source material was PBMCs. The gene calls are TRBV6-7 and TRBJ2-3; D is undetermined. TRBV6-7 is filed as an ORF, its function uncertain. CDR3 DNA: TGTGCCAGCAGTTACTCATCTGTGGTAGACTCAGATACGCAGTATTTT. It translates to CASSYSSVVDSDTQYF.